This is a list of T cell receptor beta chains from one sample in a study of T cell responses to AZD1222 COVID-19 vaccine. Method: immunoSEQ multiplex PCR; TCRdb's copy keeps in-frame clones and lacks some. The table shows tens of thousands of clones, with approximately 88% occurring only once. The input for sequencing was peripheral blood, taken 28 days after the second AZD1222 dose. The receptor source for this set is an adult who received the AZD1222 COVID-19 vaccine. Both conserved end residues are part of each CDR3. A D gene is named only where the DNA matches it firmly. Rows may omit the clone size; those that give it use once, few, many or a size class.

abundance: -
d_gene: -
v_gene: TRBV11-2
j_gene: TRBJ2-7
CDR3nt: TGTGCCAGCAGCCTACAGCCCTACGAGCAGTACTTC
CDR3aa: CASSLQPYEQYF

abundance: -
d_gene: TRBD1
v_gene: TRBV7-2
j_gene: TRBJ1-2
CDR3nt: TGTGCCAGCAGCTCCAGGGGGAACTATGGCTACACCTTC
CDR3aa: CASSSRGNYGYTF

abundance: -
d_gene: -
v_gene: TRBV4-2
j_gene: TRBJ2-1
CDR3nt: TGTGCCAGCAGCCAAGACTATCCCCGCGCGGGGGCGCTCTCCTACAATGAGCAGTTCTTC
CDR3aa: CASSQDYPRAGALSYNEQFF

abundance: once
d_gene: -
v_gene: TRBV7-8
j_gene: TRBJ1-1
CDR3nt: TGTGCCAGCAGCTTAGGGGGCCATAGGAACACTGAAGCTTTCTTT
CDR3aa: CASSLGGHRNTEAFF

abundance: -
d_gene: -
v_gene: TRBV4-1
j_gene: TRBJ1-2
CDR3nt: TGCGCCAGCAGCCAAGATCGGAAAAGAGAATATGGCTACACCTTC
CDR3aa: CASSQDRKREYGYTF

abundance: -
d_gene: TRBD2
v_gene: TRBV6-4
j_gene: TRBJ2-3
CDR3nt: TGTGCCAGCAGTGAAACTAGCGGAGGCACAGATACGCAGTATTTT
CDR3aa: CASSETSGGTDTQYF

abundance: once
d_gene: -
v_gene: TRBV5-4
j_gene: TRBJ2-5
CDR3nt: TGTGCCAGCAGGGATAAAAAGGGTGAAACCCAGTACTTC
CDR3aa: CASRDKKGETQYF

abundance: -
d_gene: -
v_gene: TRBV11-3
j_gene: TRBJ2-7
CDR3nt: TGTGCCAGCAGCTTAGCGGGGGCATCGCCCTACGAGCAGTACTTC
CDR3aa: CASSLAGASPYEQYF

abundance: -
d_gene: -
v_gene: TRBV11-3
j_gene: TRBJ2-5
CDR3nt: TGTGCCAGCAGTTTAGGGGGGGACAGAGAGACCCAGTACTTC
CDR3aa: CASSLGGDRETQYF

abundance: -
d_gene: -
v_gene: TRBV5-8
j_gene: TRBJ2-5
CDR3nt: TGTGCCAGCAGCTTAGAAGGGCCCCTAAGGCAGGAGACCCAGTACTTC
CDR3aa: CASSLEGPLRQETQYF

abundance: once
d_gene: -
v_gene: TRBV4-1
j_gene: TRBJ1-1
CDR3nt: TGCGCCAGCAGTCCCTACCGGAAGACTGAAGCTTTCTTT
CDR3aa: CASSPYRKTEAFF

abundance: few
d_gene: TRBD2
v_gene: TRBV4-2
j_gene: TRBJ2-5
CDR3nt: TGTGCCAGCAGCCAAGAAGGGCTAGCGGGTAAAGAGACCCAGTACTTC
CDR3aa: CASSQEGLAGKETQYF

abundance: -
d_gene: TRBD1
v_gene: TRBV19
j_gene: TRBJ1-1
CDR3nt: TGTGCCAGTAGCGCGGACAGGGCAAAGTACACTGAAGCTTTCTTT
CDR3aa: CASSADRAKYTEAFF

abundance: -
d_gene: -
v_gene: TRBV7-9
j_gene: TRBJ2-4
CDR3nt: TGTGCCAGCAGCTTAGATCTGGGGCTGGAAGGGGAAAACATTCAGTACTTC
CDR3aa: CASSLDLGLEGENIQYF

abundance: once
d_gene: -
v_gene: TRBV5-1
j_gene: TRBJ1-6
CDR3nt: TGCGCCAGCAGCCCGGGGGCAGAATATAATTCACCCCTCCACTTT
CDR3aa: CASSPGAEYNSPLHF

abundance: -
d_gene: -
v_gene: TRBV29-1
j_gene: TRBJ2-1
CDR3nt: TGCAGCGTCACAGGTCTTCGTGTACGAAATGAGCAGTTCTTC
CDR3aa: CSVTGLRVRNEQFF

abundance: -
d_gene: -
v_gene: TRBV3-1/TRBV3-2
j_gene: TRBJ2-1
CDR3nt: TGTGCCAGCAGCCAAGGGGTGGGACTTAGCATCTGGGAGCAGTTCTTC
CDR3aa: CASSQGVGLSIWEQFF

abundance: -
d_gene: TRBD2
v_gene: TRBV2
j_gene: TRBJ2-1
CDR3nt: TGTGCCAGCAGTGAAATGGGGCTAGCGGCCTTGAATTACAATGAGCAGTTCTTC
CDR3aa: CASSEMGLAALNYNEQFF

abundance: -
d_gene: TRBD2
v_gene: TRBV27
j_gene: TRBJ2-1
CDR3nt: TGTGCCAGCAGTTTAGGGACTAGCCTAACAAGGGGATTCTACAATGAGCAGTTCTTC
CDR3aa: CASSLGTSLTRGFYNEQFF

abundance: -
d_gene: TRBD2
v_gene: TRBV7-3
j_gene: TRBJ2-3
CDR3nt: TGTGCCAGCAGCTTACAGGCCGGGAGGGCCGGGGATACGCAGTATTTT
CDR3aa: CASSLQAGRAGDTQYF

abundance: -
d_gene: -
v_gene: TRBV19
j_gene: TRBJ2-3
CDR3nt: TGTGCCAGTAGTCCGTGGACTAAAGATCAAGATACGCAGTATTTT
CDR3aa: CASSPWTKDQDTQYF

abundance: -
d_gene: -
v_gene: TRBV5-1
j_gene: TRBJ2-1
CDR3nt: TGCGCCAGCAGCCGTGGGGGGACAACCTCCTACAATGAGCAGTTCTTC
CDR3aa: CASSRGGTTSYNEQFF

abundance: -
d_gene: -
v_gene: TRBV27
j_gene: TRBJ1-3
CDR3nt: TGTGCCAGCAGTTTGGGAAACACCATATATTTT
CDR3aa: CASSLGNTIYF

abundance: -
d_gene: -
v_gene: TRBV10-2
j_gene: TRBJ2-1
CDR3nt: TGCGCCAGTCTTGGGGAGGCCTCCTACAATGAGCAGTTCTTC
CDR3aa: CASLGEASYNEQFF

abundance: -
d_gene: -
v_gene: TRBV12-5
j_gene: TRBJ1-1
CDR3nt: TGTGCTAGTGTTCCCAAAAGGGGAGGCACTGAAGCTTTCTTT
CDR3aa: CASVPKRGGTEAFF

abundance: -
d_gene: -
v_gene: TRBV7-9
j_gene: TRBJ1-4
CDR3nt: TGTGCCAGCAGCGGACAAGCAACTAATGAAAAACTGTTTTTT
CDR3aa: CASSGQATNEKLFF

abundance: few
d_gene: -
v_gene: TRBV14
j_gene: TRBJ1-5
CDR3nt: TGTGCCAGCAGCCCTACTCAGAGGGATCAGCCCCAGCATTTT
CDR3aa: CASSPTQRDQPQHF

abundance: -
d_gene: -
v_gene: TRBV7-2
j_gene: TRBJ2-5
CDR3nt: TGTGCCAGCAGCTCGGACAGAGCCGGGGAGACCCAGTACTTC
CDR3aa: CASSSDRAGETQYF

abundance: few
d_gene: TRBD2
v_gene: TRBV14
j_gene: TRBJ2-1
CDR3nt: TGTGCCAGCAGCCAGGAGACTAGCGGGAGGGTATACAATGAGCAGTTCTTC
CDR3aa: CASSQETSGRVYNEQFF

abundance: -
d_gene: -
v_gene: TRBV29-1
j_gene: TRBJ1-2
CDR3nt: TGCAGCGTTGCTAGTAACTATGGCTACACCTTC
CDR3aa: CSVASNYGYTF

abundance: -
d_gene: TRBD2
v_gene: TRBV19
j_gene: TRBJ2-5
CDR3nt: TGTGCCAGTAGTATAGCCTCTCGGGGGGGCGAGGAGACCCAGTACTTC
CDR3aa: CASSIASRGGEETQYF

abundance: -
d_gene: -
v_gene: TRBV6-4
j_gene: TRBJ1-2
CDR3nt: TGTGCCAGCAGTGACTCGAGTCGTGGGGGGCGCGGATATGGCTACACCTTC
CDR3aa: CASSDSSRGGRGYGYTF

abundance: -
d_gene: -
v_gene: TRBV25-1
j_gene: TRBJ2-1
CDR3nt: TGTGCCAGCAGTGAGCTGCCCTACAATGAGCAGTTCTTC
CDR3aa: CASSELPYNEQFF

abundance: -
d_gene: -
v_gene: TRBV19
j_gene: TRBJ2-7
CDR3nt: TGTGCCAGCACGGGTGGGTCCTACGAGCAGTACTTC
CDR3aa: CASTGGSYEQYF

abundance: -
d_gene: -
v_gene: TRBV27
j_gene: TRBJ1-2
CDR3nt: TGTGCCAGCAGTTTATCGACGCCACCCCACGTGGGCTATGGCTACACCTTC
CDR3aa: CASSLSTPPHVGYGYTF

abundance: -
d_gene: TRBD1
v_gene: TRBV6-5
j_gene: TRBJ1-1
CDR3nt: TGTGCCAGCAGTCGCCGGGACAGGGGCACTGAAGCTTTCTTT
CDR3aa: CASSRRDRGTEAFF

abundance: -
d_gene: -
v_gene: TRBV27
j_gene: TRBJ2-7
CDR3nt: TGTGCCAGCAGTTTATCCAGGGGTGACTACGAGCAGTACTTC
CDR3aa: CASSLSRGDYEQYF

abundance: -
d_gene: -
v_gene: TRBV6-5
j_gene: TRBJ2-7
CDR3nt: TGTGCCAGCAGTTACCAACTAGGCGGAGCGCAGTACTTC
CDR3aa: CASSYQLGGAQYF

abundance: -
d_gene: TRBD1
v_gene: TRBV29-1
j_gene: TRBJ2-7
CDR3nt: TGCAGCGTGGGGGACAGTCTAGACGAGCAGTACTTC
CDR3aa: CSVGDSLDEQYF

abundance: -
d_gene: -
v_gene: TRBV3-1/TRBV3-2
j_gene: TRBJ2-3
CDR3nt: TGTGCCAGCAGCCAAGGGACTACCCGTGAAGTAGATACGCAGTATTTT
CDR3aa: CASSQGTTREVDTQYF

abundance: -
d_gene: TRBD2
v_gene: TRBV7-9
j_gene: TRBJ2-1
CDR3nt: TGTGCCAGCAGCTTACAGCGGGGGCGAGGAGAGCAGTTCTTC
CDR3aa: CASSLQRGRGEQFF

abundance: once
d_gene: -
v_gene: TRBV6-2/TRBV6-3
j_gene: TRBJ1-2
CDR3nt: TGTGCCAGCAGTTACCTCCGGACACCAGCTAACTATGGCTACACCTTC
CDR3aa: CASSYLRTPANYGYTF

abundance: -
d_gene: -
v_gene: TRBV6-5
j_gene: TRBJ2-3
CDR3nt: TGTGCCAGCAGTATCGACTATCCCACAGATACGCAGTATTTT
CDR3aa: CASSIDYPTDTQYF

abundance: -
d_gene: TRBD1
v_gene: TRBV5-6
j_gene: TRBJ1-3
CDR3nt: TGTGCCAGCAGCTTGGGACCGGGACAGGGGAACACCATATATTTT
CDR3aa: CASSLGPGQGNTIYF

abundance: -
d_gene: TRBD2
v_gene: TRBV9
j_gene: TRBJ2-2
CDR3nt: TGTGCCAGCAGCGTAGCGAGCGGGAGTTGGACCGGGGAGCTGTTTTTT
CDR3aa: CASSVASGSWTGELFF